One sample yielded the 18 T cell receptor beta chains listed below, sequenced in a study of monozygotic twins with inflammatory bowel disease. No DNA is given; TCRdb re-called the 5' RACE reads and lists each CDR3 protein once. Found here are fewer than 200,000 distinct CDR3 sequences; the top ten clones hold approximately 2.8%. What was sequenced was blood. These receptor sequences come from a human donor with ulcerative colitis or Crohn's disease, or a healthy co-twin of an affected twin (not recorded which).

V usage is TRBV27 and J usage is TRBJ2-1; TCRdb's D gene call, TRBD2, goes unchecked for lack of DNA. The germline V gene has CDR1 MNHEY and CDR2 SMNVEV (reference sequence). This CDR3 is built from 15 residues. The CDR3 protein is CASSFEASGLNEQFF.

The chain links TRBV7-8 to TRBJ2-7; no DNA is available, so the TRBD1 call from TCRdb remains unchecked. CDR1 SGHVS and CDR2 FQNEAQ come from the germline V gene. The CDR3 covers 13 residues. The CDR3: CASSFRQGTEQYF.

The genes are TRBV29-1 and TRBJ1-5; with no DNA, the TCRdb D assignment of TRBD1 cannot be verified. The CDR3 has 13 amino acids. Germline V gene sequence: CDR1 SQVTM, CDR2 ANQGSEA. Here the CDR3 reads CSVAPGGNQPQHF. The complete variable domain, with remaining parts taken from reference TRBV29-1 and TRBJ1-5, reads SAVISQKPSRDICQRGTSLTIQCQVDSQVTMMFWYRQQPGQSLTLIATANQGSEATYESGFVIDKFPISRPNLTFSTLTVSNMSPEDSSIYLCSVAPGGNQPQHFGDGTRLSIL.

The chain links TRBV7-9 to TRBJ2-2; TCRdb indicates TRBD2, and absent DNA this call remains unverified. CDR3 size: 14 residues. Germline loops: CDR1 SEHNR, CDR2 FQNEAQ (reference sequence). CDR3 loop: CASSASVYTGELFF.

The chain has TRBV18 and TRBJ2-3; TCRdb names TRBD1, which stays unverified in the absence of DNA. The CDR3 totals 16 residues. Germline lookup yields CDR1 KGHSH and CDR2 LQKENI. CDR3 loop: CASSPIHGGPTDTQYF. Combining the CDR3 with reference TRBV18 and TRBJ2-3 gives the whole variable domain NAGVMQNPRHLVRRRGQEARLRCSPMKGHSHVYWYRQLPEEGLKFMVYLQKENIIDESGMPKERFSAEFPKEGPSILRIQQVVRGDSAAYFCASSPIHGGPTDTQYFGPGTRLTVL.

The V call is TRBV20-1, the J call TRBJ2-5; TCRdb gives TRBD2 as the D gene, but with no DNA this cannot be confirmed. This CDR3 has 17 amino acids. Per the germline V gene, CDR1 is DFQATT and CDR2 is SNEGSKA (reference sequence). The CDR3 reads CSASPGLAGWAGETQYF.

CDR3 sequence reads: CASSQVERQPQHF. The rearrangement joins TRBV12-3 or TRBV12-4 to TRBJ1-5. The CDR3 covers 13 residues.

This chain uses TRBV15 with TRBJ1-2. CDR3 length: 14 amino acids. Germline CDR1 LNHNV, CDR2 YYDKDF (reference sequence). The CDR3 region is CATSRDVMAEGYTF.

The rearrangement links TRBV4-2 to TRBJ2-7; TCRdb's D gene call, TRBD1, goes unchecked for lack of DNA. The CDR3 is 16 residues long. Germline CDR1 reads LGHNA; CDR2 reads YNFKEQ. CDR3 residues: CASSQVGTGFSYEQYF.

This rearrangement joins TRBV24-1 to TRBJ2-1; TCRdb proposes TRBD2, but this gene call is untestable without DNA. CDR3 length: 16 amino acids. Germline CDR1 is KGHDR and CDR2 is SFDVKD. The CDR3 loop is CATSEYASGRANEQFF.

The rearrangement links TRBV7-3 to TRBJ2-7. The CDR3 has 18 amino acids. Germline V gene sequence: CDR1 SGHTA, CDR2 FQGTGA. The CDR3 here is CASSLIRLGEALVYEQYF.

The chain joins TRBV5-6 to TRBJ2-2; no DNA is available, so the TRBD2 call from TCRdb remains unchecked. This CDR3 comprises 17 residues. The germline V gene encodes CDR1 SGHDT and CDR2 YYEEEE. The CDR3 sequence: CASSSRGLGLNTGELFF.

The J gene is TRBJ2-1, the V gene TRBV6-5; lacking DNA, the TRBD2 call made by TCRdb goes unchecked. Germline CDR1 and CDR2: MNHEY and SVGAGI. The CDR3 is 15 amino acids. The CDR3 sequence: CASSFASGAYNEQFF.

The rearrangement links TRBV5-6 to TRBJ1-6; the TRBD1 assignment by TCRdb is unverifiable without DNA. Germline V CDR1 and CDR2: SGHDT, YYEEEE. This CDR3 has 15 residues. The CDR3 sequence: CASSLAGTGSSPLHF.

The chain links TRBV4-1 to TRBJ2-5; TCRdb lists TRBD2, though no DNA is available to test this call. The CDR3 extends over 16 amino acids. Germline V gene sequence: CDR1 MGHRA, CDR2 YSYEKL. CDR3 sequence: CASSQRTSGGYETQYF.

The rearrangement joins TRBV4-3 to TRBJ2-2; TCRdb picks TRBD1, but there is no DNA to check that call. Germline V gene sequence: CDR1 LGHNA, CDR2 YSLEER. The CDR3 is 15 residues long. The CDR3 sequence is CASSQGTSNTGELFF.

The rearrangement links TRBV10-3 to TRBJ1-4. This CDR3 is built from 13 residues. Germline V CDR1 and CDR2: ENHRY, SYGVKD. The CDR3 loop reads CAISGRINEKLFF.

V and J are TRBV28 and TRBJ2-1; TCRdb gives TRBD1 as the D gene, but with no DNA this cannot be confirmed. The CDR3 totals 15 residues. Germline lookup yields CDR1 MDHEN and CDR2 SYDVKM. The CDR3 region is CASRQRQFSYNEQFF.